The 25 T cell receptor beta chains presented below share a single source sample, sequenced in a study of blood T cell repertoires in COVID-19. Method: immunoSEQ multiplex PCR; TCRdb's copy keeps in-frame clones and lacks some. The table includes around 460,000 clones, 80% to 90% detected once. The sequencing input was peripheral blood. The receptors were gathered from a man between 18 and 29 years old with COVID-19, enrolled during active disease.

The CDR3 loop reads CASTYGREQYEQYF. Here the CDR3 DNA reads TGTGCCAGCACCTATGGGCGGGAGCAATACGAGCAGTACTTC. This chain connects TRBV6-7 to TRBJ2-7; 7 nucleotides agree with TRBD2. TRBV6-7 is designated an ORF whose function remains uncertain. Trimming cost V 7 bases and J 4 bases; bases outside gene matches: 10. The CDR3 runs to 14 residues.

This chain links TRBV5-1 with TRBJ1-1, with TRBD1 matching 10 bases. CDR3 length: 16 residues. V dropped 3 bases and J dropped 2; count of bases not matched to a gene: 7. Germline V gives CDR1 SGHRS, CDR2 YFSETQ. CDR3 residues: CASSWGTGAGNTEAFF. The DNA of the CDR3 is TGCGCCAGCAGCTGGGGGACAGGGGCAGGTAACACTGAAGCTTTCTTT.

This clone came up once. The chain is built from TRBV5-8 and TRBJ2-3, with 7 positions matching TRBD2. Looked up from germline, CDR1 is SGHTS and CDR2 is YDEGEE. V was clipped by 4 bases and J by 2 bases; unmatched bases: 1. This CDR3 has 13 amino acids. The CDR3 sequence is CASSREVTDTQYF. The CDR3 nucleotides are TGTGCCAGCAGCCGGGAGGTCACAGATACGCAGTATTTT.

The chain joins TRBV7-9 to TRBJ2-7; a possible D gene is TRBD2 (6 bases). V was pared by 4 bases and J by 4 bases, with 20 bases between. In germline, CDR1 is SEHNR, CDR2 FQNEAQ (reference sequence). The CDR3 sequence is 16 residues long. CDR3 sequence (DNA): TGTGCCAGCAGCTCCGGGACCTCCGACCGGGGGTACGAGCAGTACTTC. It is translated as CASSSGTSDRGYEQYF. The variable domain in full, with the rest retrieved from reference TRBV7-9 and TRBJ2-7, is DTGVSQNPRHKITKRGQNVTFRCDPISEHNRLYWYRQTLGQGPEFLTYFQNEAQLEKSRLLSDRFSAERPKGSFSTLEIQRTEQGDSAMYLCASSSGTSDRGYEQYFGPGTRLTVT.

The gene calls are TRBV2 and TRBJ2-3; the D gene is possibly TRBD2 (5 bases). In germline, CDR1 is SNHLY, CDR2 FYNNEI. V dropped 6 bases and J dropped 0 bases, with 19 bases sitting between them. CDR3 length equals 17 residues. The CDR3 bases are TGTGCCAGCAGCTTCCGGGAACAGTCCGCCAGCACAGATACGCAGTATTTT. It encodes CASSFREQSASTDTQYF. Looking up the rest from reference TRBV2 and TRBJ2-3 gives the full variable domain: EPEVTQTPSHQVTQMGQEVILRCVPISNHLYFYWYRQILGQKVEFLVSFYNNEISEKSEIFDDQFSVERPDGSNFTLKIRSTKLEDSAMYFCASSFREQSASTDTQYFGPGTRLTVL.

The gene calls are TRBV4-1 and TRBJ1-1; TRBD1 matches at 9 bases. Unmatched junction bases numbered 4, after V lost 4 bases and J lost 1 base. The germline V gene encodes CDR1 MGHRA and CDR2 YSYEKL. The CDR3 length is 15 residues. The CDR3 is CASSRSDRGNTEAFF. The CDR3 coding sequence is TGCGCCAGCAGCCGCTCGGACAGGGGGAACACTGAAGCTTTCTTT.

CDR3 nucleotide sequence: TGTGCCAGCAGCCAAGGGATTAGTGCGGGAGGGGACAATGAGCAGTTCTTC. This codes for CASSQGISAGGDNEQFF. The rearrangement joins TRBV4-2 to TRBJ2-1; 9 bases are shared with TRBD2. The CDR3 extends over 17 amino acids. The V gene's germline CDR1 is LGHNA and CDR2 YNFKEQ. V lost 1 base to trimming and J lost 5 bases; unmatched junction nucleotides: 9.

CDR3 residues: CASSEVYNSYEQYF. The CDR3 DNA reads TGTGCCAGCAGTGAAGTATACAACTCCTACGAGCAGTACTTC. V and J are TRBV6-1 and TRBJ2-7; no clear D gene. With 1 base removed from V and 0 bases from J, the gap between germline ends came to 7 bases. The CDR3 has 14 residues. The germline CDR1 and CDR2 sequences are MNHNS and SASEGT.

CDR3 nucleotide sequence: TGTGCCAGCAGCGGCGGGGGTCAGAGGACAGATACGCAGTATTTT. Protein: CASSGGGQRTDTQYF. The chain recombines TRBV7-2 with TRBJ2-3; TRBD2 aligns across 7 bases. CDR3 size: 15 residues. Germline V gene sequence: CDR1 SGHTA, CDR2 FQGNSA. Trimming at V came to 5 bases and at J to 3 bases, leaving 8 bases not matched to a gene.

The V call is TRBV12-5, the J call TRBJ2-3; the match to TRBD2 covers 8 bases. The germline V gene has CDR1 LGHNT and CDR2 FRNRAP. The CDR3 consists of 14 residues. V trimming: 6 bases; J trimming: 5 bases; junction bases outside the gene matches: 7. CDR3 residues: CASGRGAGGDTQYF. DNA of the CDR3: TGTGCTAGTGGCCGGGGGGCGGGAGGAGATACGCAGTATTTT.

The CDR3 sequence is CASSQGQGSDTEAFF. CDR3 DNA: TGCGCCAGCAGCCAAGGGCAGGGCTCGGACACTGAAGCTTTCTTT. This chain joins TRBV4-1 and TRBJ1-1; possible D gene TRBD1, 5 bases. From germline, CDR1 is MGHRA and CDR2 YSYEKL. V dropped 1 base and J dropped 3 bases, with 12 bases sitting between them. This CDR3 is 15 amino acids long.

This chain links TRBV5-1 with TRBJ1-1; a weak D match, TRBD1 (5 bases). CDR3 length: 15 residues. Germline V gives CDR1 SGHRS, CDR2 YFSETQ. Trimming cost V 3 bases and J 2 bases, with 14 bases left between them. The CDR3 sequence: CASSSGLQLNTEAFF. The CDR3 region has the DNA TGCGCCAGCAGCTCGGGACTGCAGCTTAACACTGAAGCTTTCTTT.

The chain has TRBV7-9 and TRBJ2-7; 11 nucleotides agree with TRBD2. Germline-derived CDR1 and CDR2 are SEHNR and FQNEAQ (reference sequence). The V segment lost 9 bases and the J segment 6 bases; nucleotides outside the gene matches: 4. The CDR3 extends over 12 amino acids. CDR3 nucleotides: TGTGCCAGTAGCGGGAGGGCCCGCGAGCAGTACTTC. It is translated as CASSGRAREQYF.

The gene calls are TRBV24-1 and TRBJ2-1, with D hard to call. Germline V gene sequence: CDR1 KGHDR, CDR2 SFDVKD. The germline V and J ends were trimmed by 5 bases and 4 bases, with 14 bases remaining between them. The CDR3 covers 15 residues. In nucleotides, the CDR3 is TGTGCCACCAGTGTTCCAACTACGGCGTACAATGAGCAGTTCTTC. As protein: CATSVPTTAYNEQFF.

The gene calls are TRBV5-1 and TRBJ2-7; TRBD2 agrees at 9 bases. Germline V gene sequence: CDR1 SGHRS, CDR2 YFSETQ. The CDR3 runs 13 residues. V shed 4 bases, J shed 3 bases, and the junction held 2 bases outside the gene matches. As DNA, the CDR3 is TGCGCCAGCAGCCTGACTAGCGGCTACGAGCAGTACTTC. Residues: CASSLTSGYEQYF.

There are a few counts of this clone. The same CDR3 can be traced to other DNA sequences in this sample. The CDR3 DNA follows: TGTGCCAGCAGTTCAGACAGGGTTCCGACTAATGAAAAACTGTTTTTT. Translated: CASSSDRVPTNEKLFF. This chain links TRBV7-8 with TRBJ1-4; 7 bases fit TRBD1. J gave up 2 bases and V 6 bases, and 9 bases lay outside the gene matches. The CDR3 totals 16 residues. Germline CDR1 reads SGHVS; CDR2 reads FQNEAQ. Full variable domain (outside the CDR3, taken from reference TRBV7-8 and TRBJ1-4): GAGVSQSPRYKVAKRGQDVALRCDPISGHVSLFWYQQALGQGPEFLTYFQNEAQLDKSGLPSDRFFAERPEGSVSTLKIQRTQQEDSAVYLCASSSDRVPTNEKLFFGSGTQLSVL.

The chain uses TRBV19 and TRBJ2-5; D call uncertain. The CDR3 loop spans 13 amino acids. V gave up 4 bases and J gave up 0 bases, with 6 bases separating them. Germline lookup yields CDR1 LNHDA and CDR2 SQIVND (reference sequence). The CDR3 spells CASSRAYQETQYF. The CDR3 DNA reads TGTGCCAGTAGTAGAGCCTACCAAGAGACCCAGTACTTC.

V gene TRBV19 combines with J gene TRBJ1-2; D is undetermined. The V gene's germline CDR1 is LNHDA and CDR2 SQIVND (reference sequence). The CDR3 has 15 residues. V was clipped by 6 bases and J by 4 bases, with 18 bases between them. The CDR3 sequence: CASRKTTGSSYGYTF. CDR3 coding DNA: TGTGCCAGTAGAAAAACCACCGGGAGCTCCTATGGCTACACCTTC.

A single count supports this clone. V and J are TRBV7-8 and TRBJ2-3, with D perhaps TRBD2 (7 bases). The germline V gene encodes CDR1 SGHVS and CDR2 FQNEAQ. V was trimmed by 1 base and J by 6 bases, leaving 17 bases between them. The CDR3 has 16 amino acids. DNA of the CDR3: TGTGCCAGCAGCTTAGGATTAGGGGGGGGCGACGATACGCAGTATTTT. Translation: CASSLGLGGGDDTQYF.

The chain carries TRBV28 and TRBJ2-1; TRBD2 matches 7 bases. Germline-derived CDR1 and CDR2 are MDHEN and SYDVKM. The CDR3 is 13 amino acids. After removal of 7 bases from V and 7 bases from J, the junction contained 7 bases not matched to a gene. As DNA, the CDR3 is TGTGCCAGCACCTTTGGAGCGGGGAATGAGCAGTTCTTC. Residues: CASTFGAGNEQFF.

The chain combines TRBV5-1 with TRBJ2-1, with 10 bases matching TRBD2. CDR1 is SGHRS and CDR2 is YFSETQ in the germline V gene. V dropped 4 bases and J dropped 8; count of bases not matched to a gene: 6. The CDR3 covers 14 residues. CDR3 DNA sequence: TGCGCCAGCAGCCCGGGACTAGCGAGGGATGAGCAGTTCTTC. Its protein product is CASSPGLARDEQFF.

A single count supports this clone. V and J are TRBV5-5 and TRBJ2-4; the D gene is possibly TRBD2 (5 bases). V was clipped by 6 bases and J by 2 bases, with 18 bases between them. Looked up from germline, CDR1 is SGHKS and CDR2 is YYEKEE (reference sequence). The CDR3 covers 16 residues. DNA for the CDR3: TGTGCCAGCATGGTAGGGTCGAGGGAGTCCAAAAACATTCAGTACTTC. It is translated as CASMVGSRESKNIQYF.

CDR3 loop: CASSFTGSGEKLFF. CDR3 bases: TGTGCCAGCAGCTTTACAGGGTCGGGCGAAAAACTGTTTTTT. The J gene is TRBJ1-4, the V gene TRBV7-8; D may be TRBD1 (6 bases). This CDR3 comprises 14 residues. V was shortened by 3 bases and J by 8 bases, with 13 bases between the two germline ends. Germline-derived CDR1 and CDR2 are SGHVS and FQNEAQ.

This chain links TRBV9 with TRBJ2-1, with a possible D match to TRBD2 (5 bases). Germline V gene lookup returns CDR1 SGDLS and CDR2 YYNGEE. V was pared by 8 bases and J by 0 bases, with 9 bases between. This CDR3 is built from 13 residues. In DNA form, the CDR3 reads TGTGCCAGTCCCCGGGGCTCCTACAATGAGCAGTTCTTC. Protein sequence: CASPRGSYNEQFF. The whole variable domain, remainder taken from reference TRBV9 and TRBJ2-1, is DSGVTQTPKHLITATGQRVTLRCSPRSGDLSVYWYQQSLDQGLQFLIQYYNGEERAKGNILERFSAQQFPDLHSELNLSSLELGDSALYFCASPRGSYNEQFFGPGTRLTVL.

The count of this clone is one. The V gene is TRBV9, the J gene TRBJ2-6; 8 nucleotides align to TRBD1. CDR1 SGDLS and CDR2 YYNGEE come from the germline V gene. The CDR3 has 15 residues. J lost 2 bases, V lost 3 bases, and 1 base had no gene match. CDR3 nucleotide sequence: TGTGCCAGCAGCGGGACAGGGACTGGGGCCAACGTCCTGACTTTC. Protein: CASSGTGTGANVLTF.